Listed below are T cell receptor beta chains from one sample, sequenced in a study of T cells after yellow fever vaccination. TCRdb recomputed calls from the 5' RACE reads with MiXCR, one row per CDR3 protein. The sample yields under 400,000 distinct CDR3 sequences, roughly an eighth seen once. The starting material was CD4+ T cells sorted from PBMCs, obtained 15 days after the yellow fever booster vaccination. The receptors here all came from a man between 18 and 29 years old who received the YFV17D yellow fever vaccine. Both conserved end residues are part of each CDR3. Each record gives: CDR3 DNA, CDR3 protein, V gene, clone size, D gene, J gene. The D gene is left open where the match is weak. Clone size is shown for a subset of rows, as once, few, many or a class of expanded clone.

TGTGCCAGCAGCCCAATTACAGGGCCGAATCAGCCCCAGCATTTT CASSPITGPNQPQHF TRBV7-9 - - TRBJ1-5
TGTGCCAGCAGTGTGCGGGGGGCTGAACAGCCCCAGCATTTT CASSVRGAEQPQHF TRBV2 - - TRBJ1-5
TGTGCCAGCAGCCAAGGGATCTGGGGTGCTGATTGGGAGACCCAGTACTTC CASSQGIWGADWETQYF TRBV14 - - TRBJ2-5
TGCGCCAGCAGCCCAGGGGGGGTCCAAGAGACCCAGTACTTC CASSPGGVQETQYF TRBV5-1 - - TRBJ2-5
TGTGCCAGCAGCGAGTGGGACAGGGAGGGGGAAGCTTTCTTT CASSEWDREGEAFF TRBV7-8 many TRBD1 TRBJ1-1
TGCGCCAGCAGCCCAGGGGAGTGGTATGGCTACACCTTC CASSPGEWYGYTF TRBV4-1 - - TRBJ1-2
TGTGCCAGCAGGCCCAGACAGGGGGCGTGGGCGCAGTTCTTC CASRPRQGAWAQFF TRBV2 - TRBD1 TRBJ2-1
TGTGCCAGCAGTTACGCATCTCTCTATGAGCAGTTCTTC CASSYASLYEQFF TRBV6-6 - - TRBJ2-1
TGTGCCATCGGGGACGTTGTGGATACGCAGTATTTT CAIGDVVDTQYF TRBV10-3 - - TRBJ2-3
TGCGCCAGCAGTCAATCCCCACTATACTCCTACAATGAGCAGTTCTTC CASSQSPLYSYNEQFF TRBV23-1 few - TRBJ2-1
TGTGCCATCAGTGTTAAATGGGGCGCAGACAATGAGCAGTTCTTC CAISVKWGADNEQFF TRBV10-3 many - TRBJ2-1
TGCAGCGTTCCCCGAAGGGGGTGGGGTGAGCAGTTCTTC CSVPRRGWGEQFF TRBV29-1 few - TRBJ2-1
TGTGCCAGCAGCGTAGGTGCTAGCGGATACACAGATACGCAGTATTTT CASSVGASGYTDTQYF TRBV9 few TRBD2 TRBJ2-3
TGCGCCAGCAGAGGGTGGCCCGAAGAGACCCAGTACTTC CASRGWPEETQYF TRBV10-2 - - TRBJ2-5
TGTGCCAGCAGCGTAGCTGGTTTAGAGACCCAGTACTTC CASSVAGLETQYF TRBV9 few - TRBJ2-5
TGTGCCAGCAGCGCCCCAGGGGAATATTCACCCCTCCACTTT CASSAPGEYSPLHF TRBV9 - - TRBJ1-6
TGTGCCAGCAGCTTTGGGAACACCATCAACCAAGAGACCCAGTACTTC CASSFGNTINQETQYF TRBV5-8 few - TRBJ2-5
TGTGCCAGCAGTTTGATGGGTGGTTTCAACTATGGCTACACCTTC CASSLMGGFNYGYTF TRBV28 - - TRBJ1-2
TGTGCCAGCAGCTTAGCAGGATTGGGAGACGGCAATCAGCCCCAGCATTTT CASSLAGLGDGNQPQHF TRBV7-9 - - TRBJ1-5
TGTGCCATCAGCTCTATCTTCACAGATACGCAGTATTTT CAISSIFTDTQYF TRBV10-3 few - TRBJ2-3
TGTGCCAGCAGACGAAGTAGCTCTGGTATCTTTACCGGGGAGCTGTTTTTT CASRRSSSGIFTGELFF TRBV12-3/TRBV12-4 - - TRBJ2-2
TGTGCCAGCAGCTTGGTGGGGAAAGATGAAAAACTGTTTTTT CASSLVGKDEKLFF TRBV5-6 - - TRBJ1-4
TGTGCCAGCAGTGGGACGTTCAATGAGCAGTTCTTC CASSGTFNEQFF TRBV12-3/TRBV12-4 few - TRBJ2-1
TGTGCCAGCGGGGTGCGGGGCTACACCTTC CASGVRGYTF TRBV28 - - TRBJ1-2
TGTGCCAGCAGCTTTGTTAATGAGCAGTTCTTC CASSFVNEQFF TRBV7-9 many - TRBJ2-1
TGTGCCAGCAGCCCTGACAGTCATAGCAATCAGCCCCAGCATTTT CASSPDSHSNQPQHF TRBV7-9 - - TRBJ1-5
TGTGCCAGCAGCCCCGAGAAGAACTCAGTAAATACGCAGTATTTT CASSPEKNSVNTQYF TRBV7-2 few - TRBJ2-3
TGCGCCAGCAGCCAGCAACAGGGGTTCAAAGATTGGCCCCAGCATTTT CASSQQQGFKDWPQHF TRBV4-3 - TRBD1 TRBJ1-5
TGTGCCAGCAGGTTTACAGGACTAGCTGCCGGGGAGCTGTTTTTT CASRFTGLAAGELFF TRBV7-9 - TRBD2 TRBJ2-2
TGTGCCAGCAGCTTAGGAAGGACAGGGATGAAGCATTTT CASSLGRTGMKHF TRBV7-2 - TRBD1 TRBJ1-5